A single sample is the source of the 9 T cell receptor beta chains below, sequenced in a study of blood T cell repertoires in COVID-19. Measured with immunoSEQ multiplex PCR; TCRdb has only the in-frame clones, and not every one. The sample contains hundreds of thousands of clones, less than 85% of which appear only once. Sequenced sample: peripheral blood. These receptors all stem from a woman between 65 and 79 years old with active or convalescent COVID-19.

This rearrangement joins TRBV5-1 to TRBJ2-3, with D possibly being TRBD2 (6 bases). V lost 4 bases and J lost 10, with 16 bases in between. This CDR3 has 13 residues. In germline, CDR1 is SGHRS, CDR2 YFSETQ. CDR3 coding DNA: TGCGCCAGCAGCCCCTCGGGACTGGGTGCGCAGTATTTT. This sequence encodes CASSPSGLGAQYF.

This chain joins TRBV28 and TRBJ2-3; TRBD2 agrees at 7 bases. J was trimmed by 1 base and V by 6 bases; bases with no gene match: 7. CDR1 and CDR2 (germline): MDHEN, SYDVKM. The CDR3 is 15 amino acids. The CDR3 protein is CASRGGAGGTDTQYF. The CDR3 DNA reads TGTGCCAGCAGAGGAGGGGCGGGGGGCACAGATACGCAGTATTTT.

The genes are TRBV2 and TRBJ2-1; TRBD2 matches at 8 bases. There are 13 residues in the CDR3. With 2 bases clipped from V and 15 bases from J, the junction kept 9 bases outside the gene matches. Germline CDR1 SNHLY, CDR2 FYNNEI. The CDR3 nucleotides read TGTGCCAGCAGTGAACAGGGACTAGAGGGGCGGTTCTTC. Translated, it gives CASSEQGLEGRFF.

V usage is TRBV19 and J usage is TRBJ2-7; TRBD2 is a possible D gene (6 bases). The CDR3 has 14 residues. CDR1 and CDR2 from the germline V gene are LNHDA and SQIVND (reference sequence). Trimming removed 3 bases at V and 6 bases at J, with 15 bases between. Here the CDR3 reads CASSMEGRRFEQYF. The CDR3 nucleotides are TGTGCCAGTAGTATGGAGGGGAGGCGGTTCGAGCAGTACTTC.

V usage is TRBV19 and J usage is TRBJ2-5; TRBD1 matches 8 bases. The length of the CDR3 is 13 residues. Trimming at V came to 6 bases and at J to 2 bases, leaving 2 bases not matched to a gene. Germline assignment: CDR1 LNHDA and CDR2 SQIVND (reference sequence). The CDR3 DNA follows: TGTGCCAGTAGCGGACAGGGACAAGAGACCCAGTACTTC. Translated: CASSGQGQETQYF. Together with reference TRBV19 and TRBJ2-5, the CDR3 gives the full variable domain: DGGITQSPKYLFRKEGQNVTLSCEQNLNHDAMYWYRQDPGQGLRLIYYSQIVNDFQKGDIAEGYSVSREKKESFPLTVTSAQKNPTAFYLCASSGQGQETQYFGPGTRLLVL.

The genes are TRBV7-3 and TRBJ2-5, with 7 bases fitting TRBD2. V was clipped by 5 bases and J by 2 bases; unmatched bases: 8. CDR3 length: 15 residues. Germline CDR1 and CDR2: SGHTA and FQGTGA. In DNA, the CDR3 is TGTGCCAGCAGCCCAGGCCCTAGCGGTCAAGAGACCCAGTACTTC. This encodes CASSPGPSGQETQYF.

The chain has TRBV28 and TRBJ2-7; 10 positions agree with TRBD2. V lost 6 bases to trimming and J lost 1 base; unmatched junction nucleotides: 6. CDR3 length equals 15 residues. Germline V gene sequence: CDR1 MDHEN, CDR2 SYDVKM. The CDR3 sequence is CASSTAGGWSYEQYF. The CDR3 DNA is TGTGCCAGCAGCACAGCGGGAGGGTGGTCCTACGAGCAGTACTTC.

This clone was seen a handful of times. This sequence joins TRBV5-1 and TRBJ2-3, with TRBD2 matching 7 bases. Germline V CDR1 and CDR2: SGHRS, YFSETQ. There are 15 residues in the CDR3. V dropped 0 bases and J dropped 2; count of bases not matched to a gene: 3. The CDR3, as DNA: TGCGCCAGCAGCTTGGGAGCGGGATTCACAGATACGCAGTATTTT. Its protein product is CASSLGAGFTDTQYF.

This rearrangement joins TRBV5-6 to TRBJ2-1; TRBD2 is a possible D gene (5 bases). Germline V CDR1 and CDR2: SGHDT, YYEEEE. CDR3 length equals 13 residues. V was trimmed by 3 bases and J by 8 bases, leaving 12 bases between them. Here the CDR3 reads CASSWVASYEQFF. The CDR3 bases are TGTGCCAGCAGCTGGGTTGCTAGCTATGAGCAGTTCTTC.